This T cell receptor (beta chain) was sequenced for a study of identical twins. Carrying unique molecular identifiers, the cDNA also gained a universal primer site through template switching. TCRdb redid the calling of the 5' RACE reads with MiXCR, one entry per CDR3 protein. This sample has 1.5 million to 2 million distinct CDR3 sequences, with about 31% found just once. There are a few counts of this clonotype. The germline V gene encodes CDR1 DFQATT and CDR2 SNEGSKA (reference sequence). The CDR3 totals 15 residues. With V trimmed by 6 bases and J by 6 bases, 13 bases remained unmatched. The chain uses TRBV20-1 and TRBJ2-1, with TRBD2 matching 8 bases. The source is a newborn girl in good health. The sequenced sample was cord blood. In DNA form, the CDR3 reads TGCAGTGCACGGGACCCGGGAGGGCCCGGCAATGAGCAGTTCTTC. Translating it yields CSARDPGGPGNEQFF.